What follows describes a single T cell receptor beta chain. Antigen specificity is unknown. This entry belongs to a study of shared clonotypes between healthy human individuals. Findings and limits, study-wide: When compared with the clonotypes that were shared by all four sorted-subset donors, the non-shared clonotypes turned out to have lower generation probabilities.

This CDR3 contains 13 residues. Germline V gene lookup returns CDR1 MGHDK and CDR2 SYGVNS. The V and J ends lost 3 bases and 9 bases respectively, with 14 bases between them. For every subset, genomic DNA was evenly distributed across several immunoSEQ plates. Here immunoSEQ multiplex PCR was the method, and the copy in TCRdb shows in-frame clones only, minus some. Of 2 million to 2.5 million clones in the sample, approximately 94% are singletons; the top ten hold around 0.13%. The chain employs TRBV25-1 and TRBJ1-2, with a possible D match to TRBD1 (5 bases). The source material was naive CD4+ T cells sorted from blood. Subset in this sample: CD45RA+ positively selected. The TCR sequence derives from a man aged 18 to 30 in good health. DNA of the CDR3: TGTGCCAGCAGTGATCAGGGTGAAGGACGCTACACCTTC. Its translation: CASSDQGEGRYTF.